The 31 T cell receptor beta chains presented below share a single source sample, sequenced in a study of blood T cells in healthy people across ages. Through a sample-barcoded 5' primer and a J-beta primer mix, a second PCR was run for roughly 7 to 12 cycles. TCRdb reprocessed the 5' RACE reads via MiXCR and lists one record per CDR3 protein. The table shows approximately 940,000 distinct CDR3 sequences, with about 48% occurring only once. Sequenced material: blood. Receptors were obtained from a man aged 30 to 45 in good health.

The chain employs TRBV5-1 and TRBJ2-5; D not resolved. Germline-derived CDR1 and CDR2 are SGHRS and YFSETQ. The CDR3 has 16 amino acids. V was pared by 0 bases and J by 2 bases, with 14 bases between. This chain's CDR3 is CASSLGPELAQETQYF. DNA for the CDR3: TGCGCCAGCAGCTTGGGCCCCGAGCTGGCACAAGAGACCCAGTACTTC.

The genes are TRBV6-5 and TRBJ2-1; no clear D gene. The CDR3 has 12 amino acids. Trimming shortened V by 2 bases and J by 9 bases, and 8 bases separated the two germline ends. Germline CDR1 is MNHEY and CDR2 is SVGAGI. CDR3 sequence reads: CASSYDAREQFF. Here the CDR3 DNA reads TGTGCCAGCAGTTACGATGCGCGTGAGCAGTTCTTC.

This clonotype was recorded a few times. The V and J genes are TRBV7-6 and TRBJ1-1; the D gene is possibly TRBD1 (6 bases). V gave up 4 bases and J gave up 7 bases, with 10 bases separating them. CDR1 is SGHVS and CDR2 is FNYEAQ in the germline V gene. CDR3 length: 12 amino acids. The CDR3 sequence is CASSSTRGEAFF. The DNA for the CDR3 is TGTGCCAGCAGCTCGACCAGGGGTGAAGCTTTCTTT.

The chain has TRBV29-1 and TRBJ1-2, with D unresolved. From germline, CDR1 is SQVTM and CDR2 ANQGSEA. CDR3 size: 11 residues. The V gene lost 4 bases and the J gene lost 5 bases, with 8 bases spanning the gap. The CDR3 DNA is TGCAGCGTTGGGCCGGAGTATGGCTACACCTTC. Residues: CSVGPEYGYTF. Full variable domain (remainder filled in from reference TRBV29-1 and TRBJ1-2): SAVISQKPSRDICQRGTSLTIQCQVDSQVTMMFWYRQQPGQSLTLIATANQGSEATYESGFVIDKFPISRPNLTFSTLTVSNMSPEDSSIYLCSVGPEYGYTFGSGTRLTVV.

This clonotype was seen once. Likely a read error: the CDR3 ends without its conserved phenylalanine or tryptophan. Here the CDR3 reads CSAWTGGNQPQHL. The CDR3 nucleotides are TGCAGTGCATGGACAGGGGGTAATCAGCCCCAGCATCTT. The gene calls are TRBV20-1 and TRBJ1-5; 10 bases fit TRBD1. This CDR3 spans 13 amino acids. CDR1 is DFQATT, CDR2 SNEGSKA, per germline (reference sequence). J lost 4 bases, V lost 6 bases, and 3 bases had no gene match.

V usage is TRBV5-1 and J usage is TRBJ2-1, with D perhaps matching TRBD1 or TRBD2 (5 bases each). The CDR3 totals 15 residues. Germline V CDR1 and CDR2: SGHRS, YFSETQ. Trimming pared 3 bases from V and 6 bases from J, leaving 16 bases between. The CDR3 nucleotides are TGCGCCAGCAGCTACGAGGGGTATAGGACCAATGAGCAGTTCTTC. Protein: CASSYEGYRTNEQFF.

In its sample, this clonotype was seen many times. The J gene is TRBJ2-5, the V gene TRBV7-2; D possibly uses TRBD1 or TRBD2 (6 bases each). This CDR3 comprises 16 residues. Germline CDR1 is SGHTA and CDR2 is FQGNSA. The V and J ends lost 2 bases and 5 bases respectively, with 18 bases between them. As DNA, the CDR3 is TGTGCCAGCAGCTTAATATCGGGGGCGGTATTGGAGACCCAGTACTTC. It encodes CASSLISGAVLETQYF. The entire variable domain, with the rest obtained from reference TRBV7-2 and TRBJ2-5, is as follows: GAGVSQSPSNKVTEKGKDVELRCDPISGHTALYWYRQSLGQGLEFLIYFQGNSAPDKSGLPSDRFSAERTGGSVSTLTIQRTQQEDSAVYLCASSLISGAVLETQYFGPGTRLLVL.

This clonotype showed up just a few times. This chain links TRBV7-2 with TRBJ2-7; D is ambiguous. The V and J ends lost 0 bases and 3 bases respectively, with 12 bases between them. The CDR3 sequence is 15 residues long. Per the germline V gene, CDR1 is SGHTA and CDR2 is FQGNSA. This CDR3 reads CASSLAPGQNYEQYF. DNA of the CDR3: TGTGCCAGCAGCTTAGCGCCGGGCCAGAACTACGAGCAGTACTTC.

This clonotype was recorded a few times. This chain connects TRBV20-1 to TRBJ2-7; 9 bases agree with TRBD1. There are 15 residues in the CDR3. Looked up from germline, CDR1 is DFQATT and CDR2 is SNEGSKA (reference sequence). The J segment lost 5 bases and the V segment lost 5 bases, leaving 13 bases of the junction unmatched. This CDR3 reads CSAGAQRTGANEQYF. In nucleotides, the CDR3 is TGCAGTGCTGGAGCCCAAAGGACAGGGGCAAACGAGCAGTACTTC.

The chain is built from TRBV20-1 and TRBJ2-1, with D possibly being TRBD2 (5 bases). CDR3 length: 15 amino acids. From germline, CDR1 is DFQATT and CDR2 SNEGSKA (reference sequence). Trimming took off 3 bases at V and 0 bases at J, with 12 bases between the two ends. As DNA, the CDR3 is TGCAGTGCTAGGGAGGCCCGGGGCTCCTACAATGAGCAGTTCTTC. This sequence encodes CSAREARGSYNEQFF.

Only a few counts were recorded for this clonotype. The chain is built from TRBV7-6 and TRBJ2-5; D call uncertain. The length of the CDR3 is 13 residues. Per germline, CDR1 SGHVS and CDR2 FNYEAQ. With 6 bases removed from V and 2 bases from J, the gap between germline ends came to 10 bases. CDR3 protein: CASSVGRQETQYF. The CDR3 nucleotides are TGTGCCAGCAGTGTAGGCAGGCAAGAGACCCAGTACTTC.

The chain has TRBV4-2 and TRBJ2-1; 8 bases line up with TRBD2. The junction had 6 bases not matched to a gene; V was cut back by 1 base and J by 7 bases. This CDR3 region has 15 residues. Germline V gives CDR1 LGHNA, CDR2 YNFKEQ. CDR3 residues: CASSQGGGGRNEQFF. The CDR3 DNA sequence: TGTGCCAGCAGCCAAGGGGGCGGGGGGAGGAATGAGCAGTTCTTC.

The gene calls are TRBV20-1 and TRBJ2-5, with 9 bases aligning to TRBD1. TRBJ2-7 matches the DNA end more closely, so the J call is doubtful. Looked up from germline, CDR1 is DFQATT and CDR2 is SNEGSKA (reference sequence). This CDR3 is 16 amino acids long. The CDR3 DNA is TGCAGCGCCGCTGTCCCGACTAACAGGGGGCGCTGCGAGCAGTACTTC. Protein product: CSAAVPTNRGRCEQYF.

V gene TRBV20-1 combines with J gene TRBJ1-5; the D is unclear. V was pared by 0 bases and J by 6 bases, with 9 bases between. Germline CDR1 is DFQATT and CDR2 is SNEGSKA (reference sequence). There are 13 residues in the CDR3. DNA of the CDR3: TGCAGTGCTAGAGATGAGGGAGCTCAGCCCCAGCATTTT. This translates into CSARDEGAQPQHF.

V is TRBV29-1 and J is TRBJ2-3; perhaps D is TRBD1 or TRBD2 (5 bases each). The V gene lost 4 bases and the J gene lost 6 bases, with 17 bases spanning the gap. This CDR3 is built from 14 residues. Germline V gene sequence: CDR1 SQVTM, CDR2 ANQGSEA. The CDR3 DNA follows: TGCAGCGTTGCACCCCGGGACCCTCGGGATACGCAGTATTTT. Translating gives CSVAPRDPRDTQYF.

CDR3 residues: CASSQDGPNNSPLHF. The CDR3 DNA follows: TGCGCCAGCAGCCAAGACGGTCCTAATAATTCACCCCTCCACTTT. This chain joins TRBV4-3 and TRBJ1-6; D is uncertain. CDR3 length: 15 amino acids. Trimming shortened V by 0 bases and J by 5 bases, and 8 bases separated the two germline ends. Germline-derived CDR1 and CDR2 are LGHNA and YSLEER.

The sample holds many counts of this clonotype. This chain connects TRBV4-2 to TRBJ1-5; the match to TRBD1 covers 10 bases. From germline, CDR1 is LGHNA and CDR2 YNFKEQ. Germline trimming cut 4 bases from V and 10 bases from J; bases unmatched to any gene: 10. This CDR3 is built from 15 residues. As DNA, the CDR3 is TGTGCCAGCAGCCCTGATGGGACAGGGGAGGTACCCCAGCATTTT. Its translation: CASSPDGTGEVPQHF.

The chain links TRBV2 to TRBJ2-1; 14 positions agree with TRBD2. This CDR3 contains 17 residues. The V gene's germline CDR1 is SNHLY and CDR2 FYNNEI. V trimming: 8 bases; J trimming: 5 bases; junction bases outside the gene matches: 11. The CDR3 DNA reads as TGTGCCAGCTCCCTGACTAGCGGGGGGGCCCTGGACAATGAGCAGTTCTTC. This codes for CASSLTSGGALDNEQFF.

This chain links TRBV20-1 with TRBJ1-6; 7 bases fit TRBD1. Germline V gene data show CDR1 as DFQATT and CDR2 as SNEGSKA (reference sequence). The CDR3 consists of 14 residues. Germline trimming cut 1 base from V and 7 bases from J; bases unmatched to any gene: 4. CDR3 protein: CSARVGGENSPLHF. CDR3 DNA sequence: TGCAGTGCTAGAGTAGGGGGCGAAAATTCACCCCTCCACTTT.

This clonotype has just a few counts. V is TRBV11-3 and J is TRBJ2-1, with 9 bases lining up with TRBD2. The germline CDR1 and CDR2 sequences are SGHNT and YENEEA. V shed 2 bases, J shed 5 bases, and the junction held 4 bases outside the gene matches. This CDR3 contains 15 residues. The CDR3 DNA is TGTGCCAGCAGCTTACTAGCGGGGCCTCACAATGAGCAGTTCTTC. This translates into CASSLLAGPHNEQFF.

As for this clonotype: Germline is not matched at one junction end, which may reflect a read error. The chain employs TRBV7-7 and TRBJ2-5, with 7 bases fitting TRBD1. Germline V gives CDR1 SSHAT, CDR2 FNYEAQ (reference sequence). This CDR3 has 13 amino acids. Here the CDR3 reads CASSPNRGEGQYF. The CDR3 DNA follows: TGTGCTAGCAGCCCAAACAGGGGTGAGGGGCAGTACTTC. Full variable domain (outside the CDR3, taken from reference TRBV7-7 and TRBJ2-5): GAGVSQSPRYKVTKRGQDVTLRCDPISSHATLYWYQQALGQGPEFLTYFNYEAQPDKSGLPSDRFSAERPEGSISTLTIQRTEQRDSAMYRCASSPNRGEGQYFGPGTRLLVL.

A few counts support this clonotype. The V gene is TRBV6-4, the J gene TRBJ2-7; D is ambiguous. The CDR3 consists of 11 residues. Trimming removed 7 bases at V and 6 bases at J, with 10 bases between. Per the germline V gene, CDR1 is MRHNA and CDR2 is SNTAGT. CDR3: CASMIRSEQYF. The CDR3 nucleotides read TGTGCCAGCATGATTCGGTCCGAGCAGTACTTC.

Written as DNA, the CDR3 is TGTGCCTGGAGTCCGGGAGGGGGCTCTGTATCTTTCTTT. Translated: CAWSPGGGSVSFF. This chain uses TRBV30 with TRBJ1-1; TRBD1 aligns across 7 bases. Germline CDR1 and CDR2: GTSNPN and SVGIG (reference sequence). CDR3 length: 13 amino acids. The V segment lost 2 bases and the J segment 12 bases; nucleotides outside the gene matches: 12.

This clonotype was observed a handful of times. The chain joins TRBV12-3 or TRBV12-4 to TRBJ2-1; TRBD2 might be the D (6 bases). The CDR3 spans 16 residues. With 5 bases removed from V and 2 bases from J, the gap between germline ends came to 16 bases. The CDR3 DNA is TGTGCCAGCAGTACGGCGGGACTTTCAGCCTACAATGAGCAGTTCTTC. Residues: CASSTAGLSAYNEQFF.

This clonotype occurred many times. The chain recombines TRBV29-1 with TRBJ2-1; 7 bases map to TRBD2. V trimming: 3 bases; J trimming: 3 bases; junction bases outside the gene matches: 11. CDR3 length equals 16 residues. CDR1 and CDR2 from the germline V gene are SQVTM and ANQGSEA. The CDR3 sequence: CSVDPKQAGVYNEQFF. The DNA of the CDR3 is TGCAGCGTTGACCCAAAGCAGGCGGGAGTCTACAATGAGCAGTTCTTC.

The sample holds a few counts of this clonotype. The chain recombines TRBV3-1 with TRBJ2-7; either TRBD1 or TRBD2 may fit D (7 bases each). Trimming pared 5 bases from V and 10 bases from J, leaving 21 bases between. Germline V gene lookup returns CDR1 LGHDT and CDR2 YNNKEL (reference sequence). This CDR3 is built from 14 residues. The CDR3 DNA reads TGTGCCAGCAGCGAGGTCAGGGAGGGGACAGTTCAGTACTTC. Protein sequence: CASSEVREGTVQYF.

The table lists this clonotype with a few counts. The chain joins TRBV6-2 or TRBV6-3 to TRBJ1-1; D perhaps matches TRBD1 (6 bases). V was pared by 2 bases and J by 4 bases, with 8 bases between. This CDR3 has 13 residues. Germline assignment: CDR1 MNHEY and CDR2 SVGEGT. The CDR3 bases are TGTGCCAGCAGTTACGCCAGGGGCACTGAAGCTTTCTTT. Its protein is CASSYARGTEAFF.

J is TRBJ2-1 and V is TRBV20-1, with 9 bases aligning to TRBD1. CDR3 length equals 15 residues. Germline loops: CDR1 DFQATT, CDR2 SNEGSKA (reference sequence). V lost 0 bases to trimming and J lost 9 bases; unmatched junction nucleotides: 9. CDR3 residues: CSAREIPGQGSEQFF. The CDR3 nucleotides are TGCAGTGCTAGAGAGATACCGGGACAGGGTAGTGAGCAGTTCTTC.

The chain recombines TRBV5-1 with TRBJ1-6; 11 bases are shared with TRBD1. This CDR3 is built from 16 residues. Germline trimming cut 4 bases from V and 5 bases from J; bases unmatched to any gene: 5. Germline V CDR1 and CDR2: SGHRS, YFSETQ. As DNA, the CDR3 is TGCGCCAGCAGCAGGACAGGGGGCCTTGATAATTCACCCCTCCACTTT. Its protein is CASSRTGGLDNSPLHF.

This chain uses TRBV24-1 with TRBJ1-2, with D perhaps TRBD1 (6 bases). The V end was cut by 6 bases, the J end by 4 bases, with 11 bases between. Germline CDR1 reads KGHDR; CDR2 reads SFDVKD. This CDR3 has 13 amino acids. Here the CDR3 reads CATSRDNVYGYTF. The CDR3 nucleotides are TGTGCCACCAGTCGGGACAACGTCTATGGCTACACCTTC.

The V call is TRBV5-1, the J call TRBJ2-1, with TRBD2 identical over 8 bases. The J call is in doubt because the DNA end fits TRBJ2-7 better. This CDR3 has 16 residues. Germline CDR1 and CDR2: SGHRS and YFSETQ. CDR3 nucleotides: TGCGCCAGCAGCTTGCCGCCGGGGGGGACCTACAATGAGCAGTACTTC. Translation gives CASSLPPGGTYNEQYF.